Each of the 26 T cell receptor beta chains below was sequenced from the same sample in a study of blood T cell repertoires in COVID-19. The assay was immunoSEQ multiplex PCR, and TCRdb's table has in-frame clones only and misses some. Seen here are around 180,000 clones, roughly 88% observed once, and the top ten hold 3.3%. The sequenced sample consisted of peripheral blood. The receptors here all came from a man between 60 and 75 years old with acute or convalescent COVID-19.

V usage is TRBV29-1 and J usage is TRBJ2-3; 8 positions agree with TRBD1. The CDR3 is 14 amino acids. The junction had 7 bases not matched to a gene; V was cut back by 4 bases and J by 4 bases. Germline CDR1 SQVTM, CDR2 ANQGSEA. CDR3 in amino acids: CSVVGRGRADTQYF. The CDR3 DNA reads TGCAGCGTTGTGGGCAGGGGGCGCGCAGATACGCAGTATTTT.

This chain joins TRBV6-5 and TRBJ1-1; the D gene is possibly TRBD1 (6 bases). V was cut by 5 bases and J by 2 bases, with 12 bases left in between. The CDR3 totals 14 residues. Germline CDR1 and CDR2: MNHEY and SVGAGI. The CDR3 reads CASSIPGDNTEAFF. The CDR3 DNA is TGTGCCAGCAGTATACCAGGGGATAACACTGAAGCTTTCTTT.

This clone is a singleton in its sample. The chain is built from TRBV27 and TRBJ1-5; 7 nucleotides agree with TRBD1. There are 14 residues in the CDR3. V lost 5 bases to trimming and J lost 5 bases; unmatched junction nucleotides: 6. Germline CDR1 MNHEY, CDR2 SMNVEV (reference sequence). CDR3 nucleotide sequence: TGTGCCAGCAGTCCCCGGACAGGCTATCAGCCCCAGCATTTT. Amino acids: CASSPRTGYQPQHF.

The CDR3 here is CASSEGARSYGYTF. CDR3 in DNA: TGTGCCAGTAGTGAGGGGGCAAGGAGCTATGGCTACACCTTC. The chain joins TRBV19 to TRBJ1-2; 7 bases line up with TRBD1. CDR1 is LNHDA and CDR2 is SQIVND in the germline V gene (reference sequence). V was pared by 5 bases and J by 4 bases, with 7 bases of the junction left unmatched. The CDR3 totals 14 residues.

The CDR3 region is CASKRPLAGGPNEQFF. The DNA of the CDR3 is TGTGCCAGCAAGCGCCCATTAGCGGGAGGGCCTAATGAGCAGTTCTTC. V usage is TRBV19 and J usage is TRBJ2-1; 11 nucleotides match TRBD2. V dropped 9 bases and J dropped 7; count of bases not matched to a gene: 14. CDR3 size: 16 residues. CDR1 LNHDA and CDR2 SQIVND come from the germline V gene (reference sequence).

This clone appeared a few times. The V gene is TRBV10-3, the J gene TRBJ2-7; TRBD1 matches 8 bases. Germline V CDR1 and CDR2: ENHRY, SYGVKD. The length of the CDR3 is 13 residues. With 3 bases clipped from V and 2 bases from J, the junction kept 0 bases outside the gene matches. This CDR3 reads CAISEQGAYEQYF. The CDR3 region has the DNA TGTGCCATCAGTGAACAGGGGGCCTACGAGCAGTACTTC.

The chain combines TRBV28 with TRBJ2-3, with D perhaps matching TRBD1 (5 bases). CDR1 is MDHEN and CDR2 is SYDVKM in the germline V gene. Trimming removed 6 bases from V and 2 bases from J, with 12 bases in between. The CDR3 runs to 14 residues. CDR3 sequence reads: CASRPRQYTDTQYF. The CDR3 region has the DNA TGTGCCAGCAGGCCCCGACAGTACACAGATACGCAGTATTTT.

The chain joins TRBV6-4 to TRBJ2-3, with 7 bases fitting TRBD2. From germline, CDR1 is MRHNA and CDR2 SNTAGT. The CDR3 has 14 residues. J lost 7 bases, V lost 5 bases, and 9 bases had no gene match. The CDR3 is CASSRREKENTQYF. CDR3 DNA: TGTGCCAGCAGTCGGCGGGAGAAGGAAAATACGCAGTATTTT.

This clone occurred once. The identical CDR3 is also encoded by other nucleotide sequences in the sample. V is TRBV9 and J is TRBJ2-2, with no clear D. The CDR3 has 14 amino acids. Germline assignment: CDR1 SGDLS and CDR2 YYNGEE. The V end lost 0 bases, the J end lost 6 bases, and 9 bases lay between the germline ends. CDR3 region: CASSVGPSPGELFF. The DNA of the CDR3 is TGTGCCAGCAGCGTAGGGCCTTCCCCCGGGGAGCTGTTTTTT.

This clone was detected once. The J gene is TRBJ1-5, the V gene TRBV5-5; 9 bases line up with TRBD1. This CDR3 has 15 residues. V was clipped by 4 bases and J by 8 bases; unmatched bases: 10. Germline-derived CDR1 and CDR2 are SGHKS and YYEKEE (reference sequence). The CDR3 DNA follows: TGTGCCAGCAGCCTTATTACAGGGGGCGCAGAGCCCCAGCATTTT. It encodes CASSLITGGAEPQHF.

The V gene is TRBV6-5, the J gene TRBJ1-5; D unresolved. Per germline, CDR1 MNHEY and CDR2 SVGAGI. This CDR3 comprises 13 residues. V was pared by 6 bases and J by 1 base, with 7 bases between. Written as DNA, the CDR3 is TGTGCCAGCAGCCGGAGGAGCAATCAGCCCCAGCATTTT. Translation gives CASSRRSNQPQHF.

The rearrangement uses TRBV7-8 and TRBJ2-3; 10 bases line up with TRBD1. The CDR3 contains 15 residues. CDR1 is SGHVS, CDR2 FQNEAQ, per germline. Unmatched junction bases numbered 3, after V lost 2 bases and J lost 4 bases. CDR3 sequence reads: CASSLRDRGPDTQYF. For the CDR3, the DNA is TGTGCCAGCAGCTTAAGGGACAGGGGCCCAGATACGCAGTATTTT.

The rearrangement links TRBV19 to TRBJ2-5; 10 nucleotides align to TRBD2. The CDR3 loop spans 17 amino acids. The junction had 13 bases not matched to a gene; V was cut back by 4 bases and J by 5 bases. Germline V gene data show CDR1 as LNHDA and CDR2 as SQIVND (reference sequence). The DNA of the CDR3 is TGTGCCAGTAGTACCACTAGCGGGATACCCCTGGGGGAGACCCAGTACTTC. Amino acid sequence: CASSTTSGIPLGETQYF.

This clone was seen only once. The chain is built from TRBV7-9 and TRBJ2-3; D remains ambiguous. The germline V and J ends were trimmed by 5 bases and 4 bases, with 10 bases remaining between them. There are 13 residues in the CDR3. Germline CDR1 and CDR2: SEHNR and FQNEAQ (reference sequence). The DNA for the CDR3 is TGTGCCAGCAGCCATAGTCGGGCAGATACGCAGTATTTT. As protein: CASSHSRADTQYF. The full variable domain, its missing parts supplied by reference TRBV7-9 and TRBJ2-3, is DTGVSQNPRHKITKRGQNVTFRCDPISEHNRLYWYRQTLGQGPEFLTYFQNEAQLEKSRLLSDRFSAERPKGSFSTLEIQRTEQGDSAMYLCASSHSRADTQYFGPGTRLTVL.

The genes are TRBV19 and TRBJ1-2; a weak D match, TRBD1 (6 bases). The CDR3 contains 13 residues. Germline V gene sequence: CDR1 LNHDA, CDR2 SQIVND (reference sequence). Trimming took 7 bases from V and 10 from J, leaving 19 bases between them. The CDR3, as DNA: TGTGCCAGTAACACCGAGGGCAGGACAGACTACACCTTC. As protein: CASNTEGRTDYTF.

Comments on this clone: The junction does not match germline at one end; this may be a read error. The CDR3 protein is CASGLTAKPGDNLPQHF. CDR3 DNA: TGTGCTAGTGGTTTGACGGCAAAACCTGGGGACAATCTGCCCCAGCATTTT. The rearrangement uses TRBV12-5 and TRBJ1-5; the D gene is possibly TRBD1 (6 bases). Germline V gives CDR1 LGHNT, CDR2 FRNRAP. The CDR3 is 17 amino acids.

The V call is TRBV4-1, the J call TRBJ2-1; TRBD1 matches 7 bases. CDR1 is MGHRA and CDR2 is YSYEKL in the germline V gene. The CDR3 contains 17 residues. The trim removed 0 bases at V and 2 bases at J, leaving 7 bases unmatched. The CDR3: CASSQETYRGPYNEQFF. CDR3 DNA sequence: TGCGCCAGCAGCCAAGAGACTTACAGGGGCCCCTACAATGAGCAGTTCTTC.

The table lists this clone with a few counts. V gene TRBV6-1 combines with J gene TRBJ2-7; 7 bases are a match to TRBD2. CDR3 length equals 15 residues. CDR1 is MNHNS, CDR2 SASEGT, per germline. The V segment lost 1 base and the J segment 2 bases; nucleotides outside the gene matches: 5. CDR3: CASSEVPSGAYEQYF. The CDR3 DNA is TGTGCCAGCAGTGAAGTCCCTAGCGGCGCCTACGAGCAGTACTTC.

The chain is built from TRBV15 and TRBJ2-3; possibly TRBD2 for D (6 bases). Germline V gene sequence: CDR1 LNHNV, CDR2 YYDKDF (reference sequence). V lost 5 bases, J lost 4 bases, and 16 bases lay in between. This CDR3 comprises 15 residues. CDR3 coding DNA: TGTGCCACCAGCGGCAGCCGGGGGTGGTCAGATACGCAGTATTTT. It specifies CATSGSRGWSDTQYF.

The rearrangement links TRBV5-6 to TRBJ2-2; D ambiguous. The CDR3 has 12 amino acids. CDR1 is SGHDT and CDR2 is YYEEEE in the germline V gene. Between the trimmed V and J ends, which lost 1 base and 9 bases, there was a span of 7 bases. This chain's CDR3 is CASSLLYRELFF. In nucleotides, the CDR3 is TGTGCCAGCAGCTTGTTGTACAGGGAGCTGTTTTTT.

This clone was counted only a few times. The chain links TRBV19 to TRBJ1-1, with D unresolved. In germline, CDR1 is LNHDA, CDR2 SQIVND (reference sequence). Trimming took off 6 bases at V and 4 bases at J, with 9 bases between the two ends. CDR3 length: 12 residues. Here the CDR3 reads CASRDWSTEAFF. The CDR3 DNA sequence: TGTGCCAGTAGGGACTGGAGCACTGAAGCTTTCTTT. The whole variable domain, remainder taken from reference TRBV19 and TRBJ1-1, is DGGITQSPKYLFRKEGQNVTLSCEQNLNHDAMYWYRQDPGQGLRLIYYSQIVNDFQKGDIAEGYSVSREKKESFPLTVTSAQKNPTAFYLCASRDWSTEAFFGQGTRLTVV.

The chain combines TRBV5-1 with TRBJ2-7, with 8 positions matching TRBD1. With V trimmed by 4 bases and J by 4 bases, 7 bases remained unmatched. CDR1 and CDR2 from the germline V gene are SGHRS and YFSETQ. The CDR3 is made up of 14 amino acids. CDR3 residues: CASSQTGAGYEQYF. CDR3 sequence (DNA): TGCGCCAGCAGCCAGACAGGGGCGGGTTACGAGCAGTACTTC.

The V call is TRBV10-3, the J call TRBJ1-3, with 10 bases fitting TRBD1. V dropped 6 bases and J dropped 2; count of bases not matched to a gene: 10. Germline assignment: CDR1 ENHRY and CDR2 SYGVKD. The CDR3 runs to 17 residues. The CDR3 region has the DNA TGTGCCATCAGGGGACAGGGGCCAACTCACGCTGGAAACACCATATATTTT. Its protein product is CAIRGQGPTHAGNTIYF.

The V gene is TRBV2, the J gene TRBJ2-1; D is possibly TRBD1 (6 bases). Trimming removed 7 bases from V and 5 bases from J, with 12 bases in between. The CDR3 consists of 13 residues. Germline-derived CDR1 and CDR2 are SNHLY and FYNNEI. CDR3 protein: CASTETGNNEQFF. The CDR3 nucleotides read TGTGCCAGCACCGAGACAGGTAACAATGAGCAGTTCTTC.

V gene TRBV7-6 combines with J gene TRBJ1-1; maybe TRBD1 (6 bases). The CDR3 spans 15 residues. Trimming removed 5 bases at V and 0 bases at J, with 13 bases between. Looked up from germline, CDR1 is SGHVS and CDR2 is FNYEAQ. The CDR3 DNA is TGTGCCAGCAGCCTCTTGAAGGGGGTGAACACTGAAGCTTTCTTT. This encodes CASSLLKGVNTEAFF. The full variable domain, with the rest looked up from reference TRBV7-6 and TRBJ1-1, is GAGVSQSPRYKVTKRGQDVALRCDPISGHVSLYWYRQALGQGPEFLTYFNYEAQQDKSGLPNDRFSAERPEGSISTLTIQRTEQRDSAMYRCASSLLKGVNTEAFFGQGTRLTVV.

V is TRBV19 and J is TRBJ1-5, with D possibly matching TRBD1 (6 bases). V gave up 4 bases and J gave up 7 bases, with 17 bases separating them. Looked up from germline, CDR1 is LNHDA and CDR2 is SQIVND (reference sequence). The CDR3 is 15 amino acids. The CDR3 loop is CASSSITRGTQPQHF. The CDR3 coding sequence is TGTGCCAGTAGTAGTATTACCAGGGGAACCCAGCCCCAGCATTTT. The variable domain in full, completed from reference TRBV19 and TRBJ1-5, reads DGGITQSPKYLFRKEGQNVTLSCEQNLNHDAMYWYRQDPGQGLRLIYYSQIVNDFQKGDIAEGYSVSREKKESFPLTVTSAQKNPTAFYLCASSSITRGTQPQHFGDGTRLSIL.